This T cell receptor beta chain appears in the sequencing data of a study of control samples from healthy donors and cancer patients. The CDR3 runs 13 residues. Looked up from germline, CDR1 is MNHEY and CDR2 is SVGAGI. V lost 6 bases to trimming and J lost 1 base, with 9 bases between them. Some clones are missing from TCRdb's copy, which holds only in-frame ones; the method was immunoSEQ multiplex PCR. Of about 120,000 clones listed, roughly 90% are singletons. The V call is TRBV6-5, the J call TRBJ1-1, with D tentatively TRBD1 (5 bases). Sequencing input: blood. This receptor was obtained from a man over 45 in good health. In DNA, the CDR3 is TGTGCCAGCAGAGGGACTCAGAACACTGAAGCTTTCTTT. It yields the protein CASRGTQNTEAFF.